A single sample is the source of the 23 T cell receptor beta chains below, sequenced in a study of regulatory T cells in long-lasting Graves disease. Regarding time point: persistent/refractory GD, antithyroid drugs over 5 years with positive TRAb. PBMCs were the source of the RNA used for TCR sequencing. For TCR beta, libraries came from iRepertoire HTBI primers and Arm-PCR of CDR3 regions. TCRdb processed the multiplex PCR reads anew with MiXCR; each CDR3 protein has one entry. The repertoire includes approximately 400,000 distinct CDR3 sequences, 23% of them detected once, and around 30% sits in the top ten. This sample comprised peripheral blood mononuclear cells (PBMCs), obtained when the disease was refractory, from a patient treated with antithyroid drugs. The receptor set was obtained from a woman between 35 and 50 years old with Graves disease.

The sample holds many counts of this clonotype. V and J are TRBV28 and TRBJ1-6; 7 bases map to TRBD1. J was trimmed by 7 bases and V by 2 bases; bases with no gene match: 11. This CDR3 is built from 17 residues. Germline lookup yields CDR1 MDHEN and CDR2 SYDVKM. DNA for the CDR3: TGTGCCAGCAGTTTAATTACAGGGGCCAGTTTAAATTCACCCCTCCACTTT. It encodes CASSLITGASLNSPLHF. The whole variable domain, filled in from reference TRBV28 and TRBJ1-6, reads DVKVTQSSRYLVKRTGEKVFLECVQDMDHENMFWYRQDPGLGLRLIYFSYDVKMKEKGDIPEGYSVSREKKERFSLILESASTNQTSMYLCASSLITGASLNSPLHFGNGTRLTVT.

This clonotype has a handful of counts. The V gene is TRBV7-3, the J gene TRBJ2-1; D is undetermined. The length of the CDR3 is 12 residues. Germline V gene lookup returns CDR1 SGHTA and CDR2 FQGTGA. V gave up 1 base and J gave up 8 bases, with 6 bases separating them. The CDR3 protein is CASSLKSDEQFF. CDR3 sequence (DNA): TGTGCCAGCAGCTTAAAGTCTGATGAGCAGTTCTTC.

This clonotype was recorded at least ten times. At one boundary the junction diverges from the germline segment, which might be a read error. The rearrangement uses TRBV3-1 and TRBJ1-2; no clear D. This CDR3 is 11 amino acids long. Germline V CDR1 and CDR2: LGHDT, YNNKEL (reference sequence). CDR3 residues: CASSQDQHRNF. The DNA for the CDR3 is TGTGCCAGCAGCCAAGATCAACACAGAAACTTC.

A few counts support this clonotype. This sequence joins TRBV24-1 and TRBJ2-5; D is uncertain. V was shortened by 0 bases and J by 7 bases, with 5 bases between the two germline ends. Germline CDR1 is KGHDR and CDR2 is SFDVKD. This CDR3 has 12 residues. The CDR3 protein is CATSDLFGTQYF. CDR3 sequence (DNA): TGTGCCACCAGTGATTTGTTCGGGACCCAGTACTTC.

This clonotype was detected many times. This chain joins TRBV28 and TRBJ1-2; D unresolved. The CDR3 extends over 13 amino acids. The germline gives CDR1 MDHEN, CDR2 SYDVKM. The V and J ends lost 6 bases and 8 bases respectively, with 16 bases between them. The CDR3, as DNA: TGTGCCAGCAGCCCTATTACTGTAGGCGGCTACACCTTC. Amino acids: CASSPITVGGYTF.

At least ten counts were recorded for this clonotype. This sequence joins TRBV3-1 and TRBJ1-1; no definite D call. CDR3 length equals 13 residues. The germline V and J ends were trimmed by 1 base and 8 bases, with 11 bases remaining between them. CDR1 is LGHDT and CDR2 is YNNKEL in the germline V gene (reference sequence). CDR3 bases: TGTGCCAGCAGCCAAGTCAATTGGCAGGAAGCTTTCTTT. Translating it yields CASSQVNWQEAFF.

This chain links TRBV6-5 with TRBJ1-1; no firm D call. The CDR3 runs 14 residues. The V gene lost 6 bases and the J gene lost 1 base, with 12 bases spanning the gap. CDR1 and CDR2 from the germline V gene are MNHEY and SVGAGI. Here the CDR3 reads CASSLLRENTEAFF. DNA of the CDR3: TGTGCCAGCAGCCTTCTTCGGGAGAACACTGAAGCTTTCTTT.

The chain is built from TRBV7-9 and TRBJ2-7, with D perhaps matching TRBD2 (5 bases). CDR1 is SEHNR, CDR2 FQNEAQ, per germline (reference sequence). Trimming removed 11 bases at V and 3 bases at J, with 17 bases between. The length of the CDR3 is 13 residues. The CDR3: CAPLGGNLYEQYF. Here the CDR3 DNA reads TGTGCCCCACTAGGAGGAAACCTCTACGAGCAGTACTTC.

This clonotype was counted many times. This chain joins TRBV12-3 or TRBV12-4 and TRBJ1-5; D ambiguous. The CDR3 totals 14 residues. The V gene lost 2 bases and the J gene lost 4 bases, with 9 bases spanning the gap. The CDR3 spells CASSLMGGNQPQHF. The CDR3 DNA follows: TGTGCCAGCAGTTTAATGGGCGGGAATCAGCCCCAGCATTTT.

A word on this clonotype: The CDR3 end shows no conserved phenylalanine or tryptophan, and so a read error is likely. V is TRBV19 and J is TRBJ2-5; 11 bases line up with TRBD2. Germline loops: CDR1 LNHDA, CDR2 SQIVND (reference sequence). V shed 2 bases, J shed 11 bases, and the junction held 10 bases outside the gene matches. The CDR3 runs 15 residues. In DNA, the CDR3 is TGTGCCAGTAGTATACTAGCGGGAGGCCGCCAGGAGCAGTACCTC. Amino acids: CASSILAGGRQEQYL.

The V gene is TRBV5-1, the J gene TRBJ2-7; 9 nucleotides match TRBD1. Germline lookup yields CDR1 SGHRS and CDR2 YFSETQ. V dropped 4 bases and J dropped 6; count of bases not matched to a gene: 8. The CDR3 is 14 amino acids. In nucleotides, the CDR3 is TGCGCCAGCAGCGGGACAGGGAGCGCATCCGAGCAGTACTTC. Protein: CASSGTGSASEQYF.

J is TRBJ2-7 and V is TRBV4-1; possible D gene TRBD1, 6 bases. Germline CDR1 is MGHRA and CDR2 is YSYEKL. CDR3 length: 13 amino acids. The V gene lost 4 bases and the J gene lost 5 bases, with 12 bases spanning the gap. The CDR3 is CASSRTGIHEQYF. In nucleotides, the CDR3 is TGCGCCAGCAGCCGAACAGGGATCCACGAGCAGTACTTC.

A few counts support this clonotype. CDR3 sequence: CASSPGTGFYEQYF. CDR3 nucleotides: TGTGCCAGCAGCCCCGGGACAGGATTCTACGAGCAGTACTTC. This chain connects TRBV11-2 to TRBJ2-7, with TRBD1 identical over 8 bases. The V segment lost 5 bases and the J segment 3 bases; nucleotides outside the gene matches: 6. The CDR3 length is 14 residues. CDR1 SGHAT and CDR2 FQNNGV come from the germline V gene.

V gene TRBV4-1 combines with J gene TRBJ2-3; 7 positions agree with TRBD2. The germline V gene has CDR1 MGHRA and CDR2 YSYEKL. The V segment lost 0 bases and the J segment 2 bases; nucleotides outside the gene matches: 8. CDR3 length: 17 residues. The DNA of the CDR3 is TGCGCCAGCAGCCAAGAGGGACGGCGGGGGTTCACAGATACGCAGTATTTT. Protein sequence: CASSQEGRRGFTDTQYF.

This clonotype was detected ten times or more. The rearrangement links TRBV5-1 to TRBJ1-2; D not certain. V was shortened by 4 bases and J by 2 bases, with 21 bases between the two germline ends. CDR1 and CDR2 (germline): SGHRS, YFSETQ. This CDR3 is 17 amino acids long. The CDR3 loop is CASSLTRTVGLNYGYTF. DNA for the CDR3: TGCGCCAGCAGCCTGACCCGGACGGTGGGTTTAAACTATGGCTACACCTTC.

In regard to this clonotype: This sequence may be a read error, since a much larger clone differs from it by one base. This rearrangement joins TRBV28 to TRBJ1-1; TRBD1 matches 7 bases. The CDR3 is 17 amino acids. The germline gives CDR1 MDHEN, CDR2 SYDVKM. The CDR3 here is CANSTTEGGGGHDTAFF. The CDR3 region has the DNA TGTGCCAACAGTACTACAGAAGGGGGCGGGGGGCACGATACAGCTTTCTTT.

This clonotype was detected ten times or more. V gene TRBV2 combines with J gene TRBJ1-1; 7 bases are shared with TRBD1. Germline lookup yields CDR1 SNHLY and CDR2 FYNNEI. With 6 bases clipped from V and 4 bases from J, the junction kept 8 bases outside the gene matches. This CDR3 is built from 14 residues. CDR3 bases: TGTGCCAGCAGCGGAACAGGGGTAGTCACTGAAGCTTTCTTT. Its protein product is CASSGTGVVTEAFF.

V gene TRBV15 combines with J gene TRBJ1-1; maybe TRBD1 (5 bases). Trimming stripped 2 bases from V and 3 bases from J, with 13 bases between. The CDR3 totals 15 residues. Germline V gives CDR1 LNHNV, CDR2 YYDKDF (reference sequence). In DNA form, the CDR3 reads TGTGCCACCAGCAGAAAGCGGGGGGATGACACTGAAGCTTTCTTT. This sequence encodes CATSRKRGDDTEAFF.

This clonotype was seen more than once but under ten times. The chain uses TRBV7-3 and TRBJ2-7; D may be TRBD1 (5 bases). CDR1 is SGHTA, CDR2 FQGTGA, per germline. This CDR3 has 15 residues. V gave up 5 bases and J gave up 7 bases, with 21 bases separating them. The CDR3 sequence is CASSPGPSQAREQYF. The CDR3 region has the DNA TGTGCCAGCAGCCCAGGGCCCTCCCAGGCGCGGGAGCAGTACTTC.

This clonotype appeared a few times. CDR3 sequence reads: CASSLVSGTVNTGELFF. CDR3 in DNA: TGCGCCAGCAGCTTGGTCAGTGGGACAGTTAACACCGGGGAGCTGTTTTTT. The J gene is TRBJ2-2, the V gene TRBV5-1; TRBD1 matches at 7 bases. The CDR3 spans 17 residues. Germline CDR1 SGHRS, CDR2 YFSETQ. The trim removed 0 bases at V and 2 bases at J, leaving 7 bases unmatched.

This chain connects TRBV5-1 to TRBJ2-5, with 12 bases lining up with TRBD2. With V trimmed by 0 bases and J by 2 bases, 2 bases remained unmatched. CDR1 and CDR2 (germline): SGHRS, YFSETQ. This CDR3 contains 16 residues. The CDR3 here is CASSLGTSGNQETQYF. The CDR3 DNA reads as TGCGCCAGCAGCTTGGGGACTAGCGGGAATCAAGAGACCCAGTACTTC.

This clonotype was recorded a few times. This rearrangement joins TRBV19 to TRBJ2-5, with no clear D. The length of the CDR3 is 12 residues. CDR1 is LNHDA, CDR2 SQIVND, per germline (reference sequence). Trimming cost V 5 bases and J 4 bases, with 8 bases left between them. For the CDR3, the DNA is TGTGCCAGTAGTGGATCGGGAGAGACCCAGTACTTC. Protein product: CASSGSGETQYF. Based on the CDR3 plus reference TRBV19 and TRBJ2-5, the full variable domain is DGGITQSPKYLFRKEGQNVTLSCEQNLNHDAMYWYRQDPGQGLRLIYYSQIVNDFQKGDIAEGYSVSREKKESFPLTVTSAQKNPTAFYLCASSGSGETQYFGPGTRLLVL.

For this clonotype: A much larger clone lies a single base off, so this may be a read error. V gene TRBV20-1 combines with J gene TRBJ2-7; TRBD2 agrees at 10 bases. Germline CDR1 reads DFQATT; CDR2 reads SNEGSKA (reference sequence). CDR3 size: 16 residues. In nucleotides, the CDR3 is TGCGGTGCTAGGATTATCACGGCTAGCGGGAGACACGAGCAGTACTTC. As protein: CGARIITASGRHEQYF.